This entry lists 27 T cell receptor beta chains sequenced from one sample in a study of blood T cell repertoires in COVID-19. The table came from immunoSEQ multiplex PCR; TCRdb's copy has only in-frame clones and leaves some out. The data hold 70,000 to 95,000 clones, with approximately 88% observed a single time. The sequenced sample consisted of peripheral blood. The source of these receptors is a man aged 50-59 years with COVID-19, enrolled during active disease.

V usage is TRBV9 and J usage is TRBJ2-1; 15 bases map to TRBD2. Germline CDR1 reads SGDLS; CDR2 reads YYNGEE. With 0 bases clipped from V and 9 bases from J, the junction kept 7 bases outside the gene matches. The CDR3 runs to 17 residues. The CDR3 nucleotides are TGTGCCAGCAGCGTAGGGACTAGCGGGGGGGCCCGGATTGAGCAGTTCTTC. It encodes CASSVGTSGGARIEQFF.

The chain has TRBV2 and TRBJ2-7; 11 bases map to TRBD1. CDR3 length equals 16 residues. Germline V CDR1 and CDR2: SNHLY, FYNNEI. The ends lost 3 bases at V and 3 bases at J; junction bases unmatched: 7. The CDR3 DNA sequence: TGTGCCAGCAGTGACCCCGGGGGACAGGGGGGCTACGAGCAGTACTTC. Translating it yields CASSDPGGQGGYEQYF.

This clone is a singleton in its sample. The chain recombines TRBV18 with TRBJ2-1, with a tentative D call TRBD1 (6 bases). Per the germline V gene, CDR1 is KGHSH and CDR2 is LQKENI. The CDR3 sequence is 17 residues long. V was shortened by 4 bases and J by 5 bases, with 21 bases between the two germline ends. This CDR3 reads CASSRPTGHKRDNEQFF. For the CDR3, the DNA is TGTGCCAGCTCACGGCCGACAGGCCACAAAAGGGACAATGAGCAGTTCTTC.

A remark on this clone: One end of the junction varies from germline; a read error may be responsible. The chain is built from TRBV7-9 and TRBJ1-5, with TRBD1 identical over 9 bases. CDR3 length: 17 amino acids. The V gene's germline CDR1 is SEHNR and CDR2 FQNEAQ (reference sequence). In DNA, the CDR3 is TGTGCCAGCAGCCTAGCTTATGGGACAGGGTTGGACCAGCCCCAGCATTTT. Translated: CASSLAYGTGLDQPQHF.

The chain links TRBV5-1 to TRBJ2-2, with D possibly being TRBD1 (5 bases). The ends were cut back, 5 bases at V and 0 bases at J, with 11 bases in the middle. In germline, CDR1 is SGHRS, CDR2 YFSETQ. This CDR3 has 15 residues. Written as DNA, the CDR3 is TGCGCCAGCAGATTACAGGTGACGAACACCGGGGAGCTGTTTTTT. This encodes CASRLQVTNTGELFF.

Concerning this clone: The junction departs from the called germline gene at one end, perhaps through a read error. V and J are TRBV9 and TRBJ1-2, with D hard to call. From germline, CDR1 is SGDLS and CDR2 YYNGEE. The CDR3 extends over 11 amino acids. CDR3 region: CASSDPAGLTF. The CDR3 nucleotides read TGTGCCAGCAGCGACCCCGCGGGCCTAACTTTC.

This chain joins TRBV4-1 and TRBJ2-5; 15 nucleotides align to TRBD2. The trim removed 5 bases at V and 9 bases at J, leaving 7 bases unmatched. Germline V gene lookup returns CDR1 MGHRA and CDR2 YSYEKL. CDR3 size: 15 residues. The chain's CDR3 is CASSGTSGGYAAQYF. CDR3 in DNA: TGCGCCAGCAGCGGGACTAGCGGGGGGTACGCGGCCCAGTACTTC.

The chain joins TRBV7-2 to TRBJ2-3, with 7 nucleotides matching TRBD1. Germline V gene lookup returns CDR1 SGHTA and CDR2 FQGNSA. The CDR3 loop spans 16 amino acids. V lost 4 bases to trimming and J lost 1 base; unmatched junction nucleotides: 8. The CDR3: CASSSRTGSGTDTQYF. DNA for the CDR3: TGTGCCAGCAGCTCAAGGACAGGTTCTGGCACAGATACGCAGTATTTT.

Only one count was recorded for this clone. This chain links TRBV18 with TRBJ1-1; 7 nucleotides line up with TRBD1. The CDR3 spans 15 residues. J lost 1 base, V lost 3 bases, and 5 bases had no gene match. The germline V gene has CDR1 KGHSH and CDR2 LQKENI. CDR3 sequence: CASSPRGQQNTEAFF. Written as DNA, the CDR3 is TGTGCCAGCTCACCGAGGGGACAGCAGAACACTGAAGCTTTCTTT.

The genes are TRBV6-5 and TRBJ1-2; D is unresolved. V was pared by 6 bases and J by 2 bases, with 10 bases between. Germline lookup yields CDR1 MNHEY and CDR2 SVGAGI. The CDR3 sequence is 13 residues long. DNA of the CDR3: TGTGCCAGCAGGAGAGGCGAGAACTATGGCTACACCTTC. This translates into CASRRGENYGYTF.

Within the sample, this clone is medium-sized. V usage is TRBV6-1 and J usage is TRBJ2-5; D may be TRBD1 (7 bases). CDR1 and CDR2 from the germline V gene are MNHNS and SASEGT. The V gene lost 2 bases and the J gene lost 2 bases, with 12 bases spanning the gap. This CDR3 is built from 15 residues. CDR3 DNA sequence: TGTGCCAGCAGTGAACTTTCAGGGGGGCAAGAGACCCAGTACTTC. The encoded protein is CASSELSGGQETQYF.

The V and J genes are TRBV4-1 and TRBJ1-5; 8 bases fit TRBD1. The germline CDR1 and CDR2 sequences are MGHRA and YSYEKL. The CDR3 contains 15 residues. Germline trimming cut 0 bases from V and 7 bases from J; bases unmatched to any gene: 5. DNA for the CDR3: TGCGCCAGCAGCCAAGACGGGACAGGAGGCCAGCCCCAGCATTTT. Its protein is CASSQDGTGGQPQHF.

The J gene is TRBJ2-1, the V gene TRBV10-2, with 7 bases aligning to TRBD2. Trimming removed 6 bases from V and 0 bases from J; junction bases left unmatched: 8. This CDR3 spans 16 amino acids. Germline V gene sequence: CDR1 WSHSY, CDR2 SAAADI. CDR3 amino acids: CASRNRGVASYNEQFF. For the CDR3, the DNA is TGCGCCAGCAGGAATCGGGGGGTTGCCTCCTACAATGAGCAGTTCTTC.

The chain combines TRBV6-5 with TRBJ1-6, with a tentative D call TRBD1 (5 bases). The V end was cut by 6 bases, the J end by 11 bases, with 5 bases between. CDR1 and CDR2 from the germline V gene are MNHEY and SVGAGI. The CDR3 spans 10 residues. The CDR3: CASRGPPLHF. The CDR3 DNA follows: TGTGCCAGCAGGGGGCCACCCCTCCACTTT.

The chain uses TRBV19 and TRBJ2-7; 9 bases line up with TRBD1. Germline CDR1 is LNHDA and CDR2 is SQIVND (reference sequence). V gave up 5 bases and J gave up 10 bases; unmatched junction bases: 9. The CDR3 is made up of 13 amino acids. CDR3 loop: CASSLQGQGEQYF. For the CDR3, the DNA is TGTGCCAGTAGTCTTCAGGGACAGGGCGAACAGTACTTC.

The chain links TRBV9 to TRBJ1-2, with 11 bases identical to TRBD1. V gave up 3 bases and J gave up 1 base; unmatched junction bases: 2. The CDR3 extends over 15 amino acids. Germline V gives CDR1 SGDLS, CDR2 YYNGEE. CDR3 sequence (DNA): TGTGCCAGCAGCGGGACAGGGGGCCTTAACTATGGCTACACCTTC. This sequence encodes CASSGTGGLNYGYTF.

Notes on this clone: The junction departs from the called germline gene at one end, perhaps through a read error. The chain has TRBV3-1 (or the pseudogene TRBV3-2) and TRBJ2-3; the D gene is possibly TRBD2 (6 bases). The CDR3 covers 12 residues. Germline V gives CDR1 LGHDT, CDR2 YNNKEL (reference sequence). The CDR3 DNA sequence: TGTGCCAGCAGCCAAGTGGGGGGTCCTGCCGATTTT. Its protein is CASSQVGGPADF.

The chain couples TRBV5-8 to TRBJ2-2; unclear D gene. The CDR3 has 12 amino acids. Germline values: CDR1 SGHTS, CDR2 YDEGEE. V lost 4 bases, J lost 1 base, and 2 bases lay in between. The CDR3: CASSLNTGELFF. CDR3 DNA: TGTGCCAGCAGCCTGAACACCGGGGAGCTGTTTTTT.

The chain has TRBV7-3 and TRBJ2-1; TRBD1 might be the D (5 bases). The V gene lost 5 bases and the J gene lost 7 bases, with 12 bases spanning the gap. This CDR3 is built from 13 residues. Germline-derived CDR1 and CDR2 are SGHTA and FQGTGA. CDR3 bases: TGTGCCAGCAGCCTACAGGACACAAATGAGCAGTTCTTC. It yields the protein CASSLQDTNEQFF.

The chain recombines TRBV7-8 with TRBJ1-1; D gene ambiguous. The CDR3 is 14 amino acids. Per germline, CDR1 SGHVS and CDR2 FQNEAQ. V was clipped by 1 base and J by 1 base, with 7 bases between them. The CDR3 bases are TGTGCCAGCAGCTTAGTGGAGGGGAACACTGAAGCTTTCTTT. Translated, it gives CASSLVEGNTEAFF.

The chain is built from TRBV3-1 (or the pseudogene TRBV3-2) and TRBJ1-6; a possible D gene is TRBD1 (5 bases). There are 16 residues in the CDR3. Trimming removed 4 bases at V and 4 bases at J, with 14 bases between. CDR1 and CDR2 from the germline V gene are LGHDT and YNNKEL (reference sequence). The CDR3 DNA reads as TGTGCCAGCAGCCTTGGAACAGGCCAGTATAATTCACCCCTCCACTTT. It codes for CASSLGTGQYNSPLHF.

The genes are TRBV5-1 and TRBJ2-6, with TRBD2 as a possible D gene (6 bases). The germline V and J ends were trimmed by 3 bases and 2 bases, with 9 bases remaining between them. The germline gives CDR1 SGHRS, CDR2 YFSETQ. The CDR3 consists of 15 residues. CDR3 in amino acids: CASSWSGAGANVLTF. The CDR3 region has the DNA TGCGCCAGCAGCTGGTCGGGGGCTGGGGCCAACGTCCTGACTTTC.

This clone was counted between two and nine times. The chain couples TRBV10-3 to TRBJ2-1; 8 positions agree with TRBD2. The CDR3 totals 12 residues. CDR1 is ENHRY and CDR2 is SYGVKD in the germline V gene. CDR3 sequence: CASRGGYNEQFF. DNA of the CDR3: TGTGCGTCCCGGGGGGGTTACAATGAGCAGTTCTTC.

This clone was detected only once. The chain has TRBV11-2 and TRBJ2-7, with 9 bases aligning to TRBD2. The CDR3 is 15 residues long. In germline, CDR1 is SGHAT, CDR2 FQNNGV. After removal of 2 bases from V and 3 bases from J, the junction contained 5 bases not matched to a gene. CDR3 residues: CASSLRRGGIYEQYF. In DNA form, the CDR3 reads TGTGCCAGCAGCTTACGGCGGGGGGGTATCTACGAGCAGTACTTC.

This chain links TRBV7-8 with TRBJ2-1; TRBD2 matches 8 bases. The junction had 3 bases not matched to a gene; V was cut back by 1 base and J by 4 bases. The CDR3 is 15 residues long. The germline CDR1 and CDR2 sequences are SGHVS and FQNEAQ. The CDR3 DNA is TGTGCCAGCAGCTTAGAGATAGCGGGATACAATGAGCAGTTCTTC. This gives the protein CASSLEIAGYNEQFF.

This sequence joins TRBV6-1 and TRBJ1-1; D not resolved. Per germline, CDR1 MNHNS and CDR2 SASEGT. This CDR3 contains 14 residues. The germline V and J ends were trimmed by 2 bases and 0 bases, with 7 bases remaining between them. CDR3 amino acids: CASSETAMNTEAFF. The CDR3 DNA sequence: TGTGCCAGCAGTGAAACAGCCATGAACACTGAAGCTTTCTTT.

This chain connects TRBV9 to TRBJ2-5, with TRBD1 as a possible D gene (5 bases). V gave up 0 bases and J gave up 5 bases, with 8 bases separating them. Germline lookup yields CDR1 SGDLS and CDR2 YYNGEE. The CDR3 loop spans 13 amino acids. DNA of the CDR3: TGTGCCAGCAGCGTAGAGGGGTTTGAGACCCAGTACTTC. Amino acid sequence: CASSVEGFETQYF.